The 17 T cell receptor beta chains below were found in one sample sequenced in a study of blood T cell repertoires in COVID-19. Data came from immunoSEQ multiplex PCR; TCRdb stores just in-frame clones and leaves some out. The sample lists around 180,000 clones; around three quarters were seen once. Sequences were obtained from peripheral blood. Receptor source: a man between 60 and 75 years old with active or convalescent COVID-19.

This clone was seen only once. The chain recombines TRBV28 with TRBJ2-3, with a tentative D call TRBD1 (5 bases). Germline V gene data show CDR1 as MDHEN and CDR2 as SYDVKM. The CDR3 loop spans 13 amino acids. V shed 6 bases and J shed 5 bases, with 12 bases lying between them. The CDR3 loop reads CASSRNRRDTQYF. The CDR3 nucleotides read TGTGCCAGCAGCCGGAACAGGAGAGATACGCAGTATTTT.

The rearrangement uses TRBV2 and TRBJ2-2; D not resolved. From germline, CDR1 is SNHLY and CDR2 FYNNEI. The CDR3 contains 16 residues. Trimming took off 9 bases at V and 6 bases at J, with 23 bases between the two ends. As DNA, the CDR3 is TGTGCCAGTACCCTCCCTCCCGATTGGCCGCCCGGGGAGCTGTTTTTT. It translates to CASTLPPDWPPGELFF.

In DNA, the CDR3 is TGTGCCAGCAGCGATCGGGGGTCCTGGGATACGCAGTATTTT. It yields the protein CASSDRGSWDTQYF. The chain recombines TRBV9 with TRBJ2-3, with D perhaps TRBD2 (6 bases). Germline CDR1 reads SGDLS; CDR2 reads YYNGEE. There are 14 residues in the CDR3. V was trimmed by 3 bases and J by 6 bases, leaving 14 bases between them.

This sequence joins TRBV6-5 and TRBJ1-2, with 8 positions matching TRBD1. After removal of 4 bases from V and 8 bases from J, the junction contained 9 bases not matched to a gene. CDR3 length equals 14 residues. Germline V CDR1 and CDR2: MNHEY, SVGAGI. CDR3 loop: CASSSIRTGFGYTF. CDR3 nucleotides: TGTGCCAGCAGTTCGATCAGGACAGGGTTCGGCTACACCTTC.

Here the CDR3 DNA reads TGTGCCAGCAGCAATCGACTAGCGGGAGTAAGGCTGGGGAGCACAGATACGCAGTATTTT. Amino acid sequence: CASSNRLAGVRLGSTDTQYF. The rearrangement links TRBV21-1 to TRBJ2-3; the table's D call, TRBD2, was not checked against the DNA. TRBV21-1 is marked as a pseudogene. This CDR3 spans 20 amino acids.

This clone was picked up many times. The CDR3 DNA reads as TGTGCCAGTACCGATTATCAAGGGACAGGGGCTGAAAAACTGTTTTTT. Translation gives CASTDYQGTGAEKLFF. The chain couples TRBV19 to TRBJ1-4; 10 bases are a match to TRBD1. CDR3 size: 16 residues. The ends lost 7 bases at V and 7 bases at J; junction bases unmatched: 12. Germline CDR1 LNHDA, CDR2 SQIVND (reference sequence).

The rearrangement links TRBV19 to TRBJ2-2; 7 bases line up with TRBD1. Germline lookup yields CDR1 LNHDA and CDR2 SQIVND (reference sequence). V lost 6 bases, J lost 3 bases, and 10 bases stayed unmatched. CDR3 size: 16 residues. In DNA, the CDR3 is TGTGCCAGTAGGCTTAGACAGGGTAGTGACACCGGGGAGCTGTTTTTT. Amino acid sequence: CASRLRQGSDTGELFF.

The chain uses TRBV5-1 and TRBJ1-6, with 7 nucleotides matching TRBD1. CDR1 SGHRS and CDR2 YFSETQ come from the germline V gene. The CDR3 contains 15 residues. V lost 5 bases and J lost 6; bases outside the gene matches: 8. CDR3 region: CASRPSTGLNSPLHF. CDR3 DNA: TGCGCCAGCAGGCCCTCGACAGGGCTTAATTCACCCCTCCACTTT.

This clone has just a few counts. The V and J genes are TRBV4-3 and TRBJ1-4; 7 nucleotides line up with TRBD1. Germline values: CDR1 LGHNA, CDR2 YSLEER. J was trimmed by 4 bases and V by 0 bases; bases with no gene match: 2. The CDR3 loop spans 15 amino acids. The CDR3 here is CASSQEWDSNEKLFF. The CDR3 DNA reads TGCGCCAGCAGCCAAGAGTGGGACAGTAATGAAAAACTGTTTTTT.

The chain carries TRBV5-1 and TRBJ2-3; the match to TRBD1 covers 8 bases. The CDR3 runs 14 residues. The junction had 4 bases not matched to a gene; V was cut back by 2 bases and J by 5 bases. The germline V gene has CDR1 SGHRS and CDR2 YFSETQ. The CDR3 here is CASSFRQGRDTQYF. As DNA, the CDR3 is TGCGCCAGCAGCTTTCGACAGGGGAGAGATACGCAGTATTTT.

The chain has TRBV10-3 and TRBJ1-2; 10 nucleotides match TRBD1. Trimming at V came to 9 bases and at J to 3 bases, leaving 7 bases not matched to a gene. CDR1 and CDR2 (germline): ENHRY, SYGVKD. The CDR3 runs 14 residues. CDR3 amino acids: CAITGTGDDYGYTF. As DNA, the CDR3 is TGTGCCATTACCGGGACAGGGGATGACTATGGCTACACCTTC.

The rearrangement joins TRBV10-3 to TRBJ1-6, with D perhaps matching TRBD1 (5 bases). Trimming stripped 7 bases from V and 9 bases from J, with 16 bases between. The length of the CDR3 is 14 residues. The germline V gene encodes CDR1 ENHRY and CDR2 SYGVKD. CDR3 sequence: CAIKAPGQSSPLHF. In nucleotides, the CDR3 is TGTGCCATCAAGGCCCCAGGGCAAAGTTCACCCCTCCACTTT.

The chain is built from TRBV2 and TRBJ1-2; 7 bases map to TRBD1. The germline gives CDR1 SNHLY, CDR2 FYNNEI. With V trimmed by 4 bases and J by 6 bases, 11 bases remained unmatched. This CDR3 comprises 15 residues. The CDR3 nucleotides read TGTGCCAGCAGTGCTTCGAAGGGGGCGCCCAATGGCTACACCTTC. This translates into CASSASKGAPNGYTF. Full variable domain (rest looked up from reference TRBV2 and TRBJ1-2): EPEVTQTPSHQVTQMGQEVILRCVPISNHLYFYWYRQILGQKVEFLVSFYNNEISEKSEIFDDQFSVERPDGSNFTLKIRSTKLEDSAMYFCASSASKGAPNGYTFGSGTRLTVV.

The table lists this clone with a few counts. The V and J genes are TRBV19 and TRBJ2-7; the match to TRBD1 covers 9 bases. CDR3 length: 13 amino acids. With V trimmed by 9 bases and J by 5 bases, 8 bases remained unmatched. Germline V lookup: CDR1 LNHDA, CDR2 SQIVND (reference sequence). The CDR3 coding sequence is TGTGCCAGCCGGCCCGGACAGGGGCACGAGCAGTACTTC. Encoded protein: CASRPGQGHEQYF.

This clone showed up just once. The chain joins TRBV28 to TRBJ1-2, with D tentatively TRBD1 (6 bases). The CDR3 totals 15 residues. Germline values: CDR1 MDHEN, CDR2 SYDVKM. Trimming took off 7 bases at V and 8 bases at J, with 23 bases between the two ends. CDR3 amino acids: CASTVPHTGGRGYTF. The CDR3 coding sequence is TGTGCCAGCACAGTACCCCACACGGGGGGCAGGGGCTACACCTTC.

The chain carries TRBV7-3 and TRBJ2-2; 10 bases map to TRBD2. The CDR3 extends over 14 amino acids. The V and J ends lost 5 bases and 6 bases, in that order; junction bases with no gene match: 3. Looked up from germline, CDR1 is SGHTA and CDR2 is FQGTGA. CDR3 DNA sequence: TGTGCCAGCAGCCAGAGCGGGAGGGCCGGGGAGCTGTTTTTT. It yields the protein CASSQSGRAGELFF.

This clone was seen a handful of times. This chain's CDR3 is CASSQVRGRGTDTQYF. The CDR3 nucleotides read TGTGCCAGCAGCCAAGTTAGGGGGCGGGGCACAGATACGCAGTATTTT. The chain uses TRBV3-1 (or the pseudogene TRBV3-2) and TRBJ2-3, with 7 positions matching TRBD1. This CDR3 has 16 amino acids. Per the germline V gene, CDR1 is LGHDT and CDR2 is YNNKEL (reference sequence). V lost 1 base, J lost 1 base, and 5 bases stayed unmatched.